The 26 T cell receptor beta chains reported below all come from one sample, sequenced in a study of radiation and T cells in renal cell carcinoma. Assay used: immunoSEQ multiplex PCR; TCRdb lists only in-frame clones, some missing. Counted here are 14,000 to 15,000 clones, about two thirds occurring once; the ten biggest clones make up 15% to 20%. The treatment denotes: treatment-naive control, cytoreductive nephrectomy. The sample consisted of tumor tissue, taken from a patient whose treatment was nephrectomy without radiotherapy. The receptors originated from a man aged 60 to 69 with renal cell carcinoma.

In nucleotides, the CDR3 is TGTGCCAGCAGTGAACTAGCGGGAGGGCCAGATACGCAGTATTTT. This gives the protein CASSELAGGPDTQYF. The chain has TRBV6-1 and TRBJ2-3, with 12 nucleotides matching TRBD2. Germline lookup yields CDR1 MNHNS and CDR2 SASEGT. V trimming: 2 bases; J trimming: 4 bases; junction bases outside the gene matches: 1. This CDR3 contains 15 residues.

The chain recombines TRBV27 with TRBJ2-1; 9 nucleotides line up with TRBD2. Germline CDR1 and CDR2: MNHEY and SMNVEV (reference sequence). CDR3 size: 16 residues. V lost 6 bases, J lost 10 bases, and 16 bases stayed unmatched. The DNA of the CDR3 is TGTGCCAGCAGCCTTAAGGGGGCGGGAGGGCCAGGGGAGCAGTTCTTC. This codes for CASSLKGAGGPGEQFF.

This clone was found a few times. This rearrangement joins TRBV4-3 to TRBJ2-7; D could derive from TRBD1 or TRBD2 (5 bases each). Trimming removed 3 bases at V and 1 base at J, with 13 bases between. Germline-derived CDR1 and CDR2 are LGHNA and YSLEER. This CDR3 is 15 amino acids long. As DNA, the CDR3 is TGCGCCAGCAGCCAGACTCGGGACGCGTCCTACGAGCAGTACTTC. Residues: CASSQTRDASYEQYF.

The rearrangement links TRBV7-2 to TRBJ1-5; D gene unclear. V gave up 1 base and J gave up 0 bases, with 10 bases separating them. CDR1 SGHTA and CDR2 FQGNSA come from the germline V gene. CDR3 length equals 16 residues. CDR3 region: CASSLGGGNSNQPQHF. The DNA of the CDR3 is TGTGCCAGCAGCTTAGGGGGAGGCAATAGCAATCAGCCCCAGCATTTT.

The chain couples TRBV11-2 to TRBJ1-1; unclear D gene. This CDR3 is built from 17 residues. The germline V gene encodes CDR1 SGHAT and CDR2 FQNNGV. V was clipped by 0 bases and J by 0 bases, with 14 bases between them. CDR3 sequence reads: CASSLDLGWNMNTEAFF. CDR3 DNA: TGTGCCAGCAGCTTAGATCTGGGGTGGAACATGAACACTGAAGCTTTCTTT.

The chain uses TRBV15 and TRBJ2-1; 9 bases line up with TRBD1. The CDR3 is 13 amino acids. Germline CDR1 reads LNHNV; CDR2 reads YYDKDF (reference sequence). V lost 8 bases, J lost 6 bases, and 5 bases stayed unmatched. The CDR3 is CATSGQGANEQFF. The CDR3 nucleotides read TGTGCCACCTCGGGACAGGGTGCCAATGAGCAGTTCTTC.

The chain links TRBV7-2 to TRBJ1-2, with 7 positions matching TRBD1. This CDR3 region has 15 residues. V lost 5 bases to trimming and J lost 2 bases; unmatched junction nucleotides: 8. CDR1 and CDR2 (germline): SGHTA, FQGNSA. DNA for the CDR3: TGTGCCAGCAGCCAATCACGACAGGGAAACTATGGCTACACCTTC. It codes for CASSQSRQGNYGYTF. The full variable domain, in which reference TRBV7-2 and TRBJ1-2 provide the parts outside the CDR3, is GAGVSQSPSNKVTEKGKDVELRCDPISGHTALYWYRQSLGQGLEFLIYFQGNSAPDKSGLPSDRFSAERTGGSVSTLTIQRTQQEDSAVYLCASSQSRQGNYGYTFGSGTRLTVV.

This clone was seen just once. This chain connects TRBV4-1 to TRBJ2-1; 8 bases are a match to TRBD2. Germline CDR1 is MGHRA and CDR2 is YSYEKL. J lost 3 bases, V lost 1 base, and 2 bases had no gene match. CDR3 length equals 15 residues. The CDR3 loop reads CASSQGTSLYNEQFF. The CDR3 DNA reads as TGCGCCAGCAGCCAAGGGACTAGCCTCTACAATGAGCAGTTCTTC.

J is TRBJ2-1 and V is TRBV5-1; 10 bases agree with TRBD2. Germline trimming cut 5 bases from V and 8 bases from J; bases unmatched to any gene: 7. Germline V gene sequence: CDR1 SGHRS, CDR2 YFSETQ. The CDR3 is 14 amino acids. CDR3 nucleotide sequence: TGCGCCAGCAGTTTTGGAACTAGCGGGGATGAGCAGTTCTTC. This translates into CASSFGTSGDEQFF. The complete variable domain, with remaining parts taken from reference TRBV5-1 and TRBJ2-1, reads KAGVTQTPRYLIKTRGQQVTLSCSPISGHRSVSWYQQTPGQGLQFLFEYFSETQRNKGNFPGRFSGRQFSNSRSEMNVSTLELGDSALYLCASSFGTSGDEQFFGPGTRLTVL.

This clone appeared a few times. The J gene is TRBJ1-1, the V gene TRBV28, with D hard to call. The CDR3 totals 11 residues. V was trimmed by 8 bases and J by 4 bases, leaving 8 bases between them. Germline loops: CDR1 MDHEN, CDR2 SYDVKM. The CDR3 sequence: CASSWSTEAFF. The DNA for the CDR3 is TGTGCCAGCTCATGGAGCACTGAAGCTTTCTTT.

The gene calls are TRBV5-1 and TRBJ1-4, with 8 bases lining up with TRBD1. CDR3 size: 18 residues. Germline V gene lookup returns CDR1 SGHRS and CDR2 YFSETQ. J gave up 5 bases and V 1 base, and 13 bases lay outside the gene matches. Written as DNA, the CDR3 is TGCGCCAGCAGCTTGATGGGCGGTCCGGGACAGGAGAATGAAAAACTGTTTTTT. As protein: CASSLMGGPGQENEKLFF. The whole variable domain, filled in from reference TRBV5-1 and TRBJ1-4, reads KAGVTQTPRYLIKTRGQQVTLSCSPISGHRSVSWYQQTPGQGLQFLFEYFSETQRNKGNFPGRFSGRQFSNSRSEMNVSTLELGDSALYLCASSLMGGPGQENEKLFFGSGTQLSVL.

The chain recombines TRBV2 with TRBJ2-2; D perhaps matches TRBD1 (6 bases). Germline-derived CDR1 and CDR2 are SNHLY and FYNNEI. The germline V and J ends were trimmed by 7 bases and 6 bases, with 15 bases remaining between them. This CDR3 region has 14 residues. In DNA form, the CDR3 reads TGTGCCAGCACCCCTGGACAGAGCTCCGGGGAGCTGTTTTTT. Its protein product is CASTPGQSSGELFF.

This clone was seen more than once but under ten times. The V and J genes are TRBV2 and TRBJ2-2; 8 bases fit TRBD2. The germline gives CDR1 SNHLY, CDR2 FYNNEI. The CDR3 is made up of 15 amino acids. Trimming cost V 3 bases and J 1 base; bases outside gene matches: 1. The CDR3 DNA follows: TGTGCCAGCAGTGAGGCGGGGGGGAACACCGGGGAGCTGTTTTTT. Translation gives CASSEAGGNTGELFF. Full variable domain (outside the CDR3, taken from reference TRBV2 and TRBJ2-2): EPEVTQTPSHQVTQMGQEVILRCVPISNHLYFYWYRQILGQKVEFLVSFYNNEISEKSEIFDDQFSVERPDGSNFTLKIRSTKLEDSAMYFCASSEAGGNTGELFFGEGSRLTVL.

The rearrangement uses TRBV29-1 and TRBJ2-3; D might be TRBD1 or TRBD2, each matching 7 bases. This CDR3 comprises 13 residues. V was cut by 3 bases and J by 3 bases, with 10 bases left in between. Germline V gene data show CDR1 as SQVTM and CDR2 as ANQGSEA. CDR3 in amino acids: CSVDQGGTDTQYF. CDR3 DNA sequence: TGCAGCGTTGACCAGGGGGGGACAGATACGCAGTATTTT.

V gene TRBV30 combines with J gene TRBJ1-2; no clear D. This CDR3 region has 12 residues. Germline V gene sequence: CDR1 GTSNPN, CDR2 SVGIG (reference sequence). Trimming left V 2 bases short and J 6 bases short, with 10 bases between. Here the CDR3 DNA reads TGTGCCTGGAGTTCCGGAAAGGATGGCTACACCTTC. Translated, it gives CAWSSGKDGYTF.

The V call is TRBV7-8, the J call TRBJ2-1, with 7 bases that match TRBD1. V lost 3 bases and J lost 6; bases outside the gene matches: 2. CDR1 and CDR2 from the germline V gene are SGHVS and FQNEAQ. The CDR3 has 13 amino acids. The CDR3 DNA sequence: TGTGCCAGCAGCTTTAACAGGGGCAATGAGCAGTTCTTC. This encodes CASSFNRGNEQFF.

The chain uses TRBV29-1 and TRBJ2-5; the match to TRBD2 covers 8 bases. Germline V gene sequence: CDR1 SQVTM, CDR2 ANQGSEA. CDR3 size: 16 residues. J gave up 4 bases and V 1 base, and 11 bases lay outside the gene matches. CDR3 residues: CSVEVGLAGMSETQYF. CDR3 sequence (DNA): TGCAGCGTTGAAGTCGGACTAGCAGGCATGTCAGAGACCCAGTACTTC.

There are a few counts of this clone. The gene calls are TRBV29-1 and TRBJ1-1; D gene uncertain. The V and J ends lost 4 bases and 1 base respectively, with 10 bases between them. Looked up from germline, CDR1 is SQVTM and CDR2 is ANQGSEA. CDR3 size: 13 residues. The CDR3 region is CSVVGTQNTEAFF. The CDR3 bases are TGCAGCGTTGTGGGCACGCAGAACACTGAAGCTTTCTTT.

The table lists this clone with a count of one. V usage is TRBV11-3 and J usage is TRBJ2-1; tentatively, D is TRBD1 or TRBD2 (5 bases each). The CDR3 spans 14 residues. The V gene lost 4 bases and the J gene lost 7 bases, with 14 bases spanning the gap. CDR1 and CDR2 from the germline V gene are SGHNT and YENEEA. The CDR3 is CASSSTGAGNEQFF. CDR3 DNA: TGTGCCAGCAGCTCCACCGGGGCTGGGAATGAGCAGTTCTTC.

V and J are TRBV7-9 and TRBJ1-2, with D perhaps TRBD1 (6 bases). Germline CDR1 SEHNR, CDR2 FQNEAQ (reference sequence). CDR3 length: 13 amino acids. V gave up 3 bases and J gave up 8 bases, with 13 bases separating them. The CDR3 bases are TGTGCCAGCAGCTTCTCCTCAGGGGAGGGCTACACCTTC. Amino acid sequence: CASSFSSGEGYTF.

This clone turned up a few times. The chain employs TRBV6-5 and TRBJ1-3; weak D call: TRBD1 (5 bases). Germline CDR1 reads MNHEY; CDR2 reads SVGAGI. This CDR3 has 16 amino acids. Trimming stripped 0 bases from V and 3 bases from J, with 12 bases between. The CDR3 loop reads CASSYSRQGDGNTIYF. In nucleotides, the CDR3 is TGTGCCAGCAGTTACTCACGTCAGGGTGATGGAAACACCATATATTTT.

The genes are TRBV25-1 and TRBJ2-1; D ambiguous. The CDR3 sequence is 12 residues long. V lost 1 base and J 10 bases, leaving 8 bases between the germline ends. Germline CDR1 reads MGHDK; CDR2 reads SYGVNS. CDR3 sequence: CASSESYYEQFF. The CDR3 DNA reads TGTGCCAGCAGTGAATCGTACTACGAGCAGTTCTTC.

The rearrangement joins TRBV2 to TRBJ2-3, with 7 bases identical to TRBD2. Germline V gene sequence: CDR1 SNHLY, CDR2 FYNNEI. J was trimmed by 3 bases and V by 4 bases; bases with no gene match: 7. The CDR3 consists of 15 residues. Here the CDR3 reads CASSALGRGTDTQYF. The DNA for the CDR3 is TGTGCCAGCAGTGCTCTAGGGCGGGGGACAGATACGCAGTATTTT. Full variable domain (missing parts from reference TRBV2 and TRBJ2-3): EPEVTQTPSHQVTQMGQEVILRCVPISNHLYFYWYRQILGQKVEFLVSFYNNEISEKSEIFDDQFSVERPDGSNFTLKIRSTKLEDSAMYFCASSALGRGTDTQYFGPGTRLTVL.

V gene TRBV19 combines with J gene TRBJ2-3; TRBD2 agrees at 8 bases. V lost 5 bases and J lost 6; bases outside the gene matches: 16. The CDR3 spans 17 residues. Germline CDR1 is LNHDA and CDR2 is SQIVND (reference sequence). CDR3 amino acids: CASSLGSSGGPQDTQYF. The CDR3 DNA reads TGTGCCAGTAGTTTGGGCTCGTCGGGAGGGCCTCAGGATACGCAGTATTTT.

This clone was observed a handful of times. V is TRBV7-2 and J is TRBJ2-5; the D call may be TRBD1 or TRBD2 (6 bases each). Germline loops: CDR1 SGHTA, CDR2 FQGNSA. The CDR3 sequence is 16 residues long. Trimming pared 2 bases from V and 5 bases from J, leaving 18 bases between. CDR3 bases: TGTGCCAGCAGCTTAAGGCCCCAAGGGGGGCTGGAGACCCAGTACTTC. This translates into CASSLRPQGGLETQYF.

The V call is TRBV4-3, the J call TRBJ2-3, with TRBD2 matching over 10 bases. With 1 base clipped from V and 5 bases from J, the junction kept 6 bases outside the gene matches. The CDR3 runs to 16 residues. CDR1 is LGHNA and CDR2 is YSLEER in the germline V gene. DNA for the CDR3: TGCGCCAGCAGCCAAGGTCTAGCGGGAGTTGGAGATACGCAGTATTTT. Translated: CASSQGLAGVGDTQYF.